A single sample is the source of the 31 T cell receptor beta chains below, sequenced in a study of blood T cell repertoires in COVID-19. The assay was immunoSEQ multiplex PCR, and TCRdb's table has in-frame clones only and misses some. The sample contains over 150,000 clones, about nine tenths of which appear only once. Source material: PBMCs or T cells enriched from blood (not recorded which). All receptors derive from a young woman who had recovered from COVID-19.

The chain recombines TRBV7-9 with TRBJ2-2; TRBD2 is a possible D gene (7 bases). The CDR3 spans 16 residues. In germline, CDR1 is SEHNR, CDR2 FQNEAQ (reference sequence). V was cut by 5 bases and J by 5 bases, with 18 bases left in between. The CDR3 bases are TGTGCCAGCAGCCATGAGGGGGGGCGAGGAACCGGGGAGCTGTTTTTT. This sequence encodes CASSHEGGRGTGELFF.

J is TRBJ1-6 and V is TRBV28, with D possibly TRBD1 on 5 matching bases. V was pared by 3 bases and J by 10 bases, with 13 bases between. Germline CDR1 reads MDHEN; CDR2 reads SYDVKM. The CDR3 length is 14 residues. In nucleotides, the CDR3 is TGTGCCAGCAGTTTCGGGGGGTGGAAATCACCCCTCCACTTT. It yields the protein CASSFGGWKSPLHF. Drawing the rest from reference TRBV28 and TRBJ1-6, the complete variable domain is DVKVTQSSRYLVKRTGEKVFLECVQDMDHENMFWYRQDPGLGLRLIYFSYDVKMKEKGDIPEGYSVSREKKERFSLILESASTNQTSMYLCASSFGGWKSPLHFGNGTRLTVT.

This clone was observed a handful of times. The chain joins TRBV11-2 to TRBJ1-6; 8 bases fit TRBD1. The trim removed 5 bases at V and 0 bases at J, leaving 6 bases unmatched. CDR1 is SGHAT, CDR2 FQNNGV, per germline. The CDR3 loop spans 17 amino acids. CDR3 protein: CASSQAGQASYNSPLHF. CDR3 coding DNA: TGTGCCAGCAGCCAAGCGGGACAGGCCTCCTATAATTCACCCCTCCACTTT.

This clone was seen once. The chain combines TRBV30 with TRBJ1-2; D not resolved. The length of the CDR3 is 14 residues. The V end was cut by 3 bases, the J end by 4 bases, with 15 bases between. Germline V gives CDR1 GTSNPN, CDR2 SVGIG (reference sequence). The CDR3: CAWRPTGLIYGYTF. The CDR3 bases are TGTGCCTGGAGGCCCACCGGGTTAATCTATGGCTACACCTTC.

V gene TRBV4-3 combines with J gene TRBJ2-5, with 9 bases matching TRBD2. Losses at the gene ends were 0 bases for V and 5 bases for J; bases not matched to a gene: 7. The CDR3 covers 16 residues. Germline CDR1 LGHNA, CDR2 YSLEER. This chain's CDR3 is CASSQDRAGGLETQYF. In DNA, the CDR3 is TGCGCCAGCAGCCAAGATCGCGCGGGGGGGCTTGAGACCCAGTACTTC.

Worth noting for this clone: At one of its ends the junction is not consistent with the germline gene, which may arise from a read error. This chain joins TRBV13 and TRBJ1-2; TRBD1 matches at 7 bases. The CDR3 contains 10 residues. From germline, CDR1 is PRHDT and CDR2 FYEKMQ (reference sequence). The CDR3 bases are TGTGCCAGCAGCCAGGGACAGCCTGTTTTC. Its protein product is CASSQGQPVF.

V and J are TRBV5-1 and TRBJ2-7; 9 bases are shared with TRBD1. Trimming at V came to 0 bases and at J to 3 bases, leaving 4 bases not matched to a gene. The V gene's germline CDR1 is SGHRS and CDR2 YFSETQ. There are 15 residues in the CDR3. The CDR3 DNA reads TGCGCCAGCAGCTTGGCGGGGACAGGGATCTACGAGCAGTACTTC. Protein product: CASSLAGTGIYEQYF.

The chain links TRBV6-2 or TRBV6-3 to TRBJ2-2; 8 bases map to TRBD1. The CDR3 has 13 amino acids. CDR1 is MNHEY and CDR2 is SVGEGT in the germline V gene. Trimming at V came to 5 bases and at J to 10 bases, leaving 6 bases not matched to a gene. The DNA for the CDR3 is TGTGCCAGCAGTCGGACAGGGTGGGAGGAGCTGTTTTTT. It translates to CASSRTGWEELFF.

This clone was found a few times. The chain recombines TRBV10-3 with TRBJ1-2; D gene ambiguous. Trimming took off 6 bases at V and 7 bases at J, with 18 bases between the two ends. Germline-derived CDR1 and CDR2 are ENHRY and SYGVKD. The CDR3 totals 14 residues. Here the CDR3 reads CAISRDPSRGGYTF. CDR3 sequence (DNA): TGTGCCATCAGCCGCGACCCATCACGGGGTGGCTACACCTTC.

The chain carries TRBV29-1 and TRBJ1-1; 7 bases are a match to TRBD1. The CDR3 loop spans 14 amino acids. V trimming: 2 bases; J trimming: 2 bases; junction bases outside the gene matches: 5. CDR1 is SQVTM and CDR2 is ANQGSEA in the germline V gene. CDR3: CSVELRQGNTEAFF. Here the CDR3 DNA reads TGCAGCGTTGAATTGCGACAGGGTAACACTGAAGCTTTCTTT.

With respect to this clone: Other DNA variants within this sample encode the same CDR3. The chain has TRBV14 and TRBJ1-1; D gene ambiguous. The CDR3 has 13 residues. Germline V lookup: CDR1 SGHDN, CDR2 FVKESK. The germline V and J ends were trimmed by 0 bases and 2 bases, with 4 bases remaining between them. The CDR3 coding sequence is TGTGCCAGCAGCCAAGACTTAAACACTGAAGCTTTCTTT. Amino acid sequence: CASSQDLNTEAFF.

This chain joins TRBV14 and TRBJ2-2; the D gene is possibly TRBD2 (5 bases). The V gene's germline CDR1 is SGHDN and CDR2 FVKESK. The length of the CDR3 is 16 residues. Between the trimmed V and J ends, which lost 0 bases and 3 bases, there was a span of 11 bases. This chain's CDR3 is CASSQEVGVDTGELFF. DNA of the CDR3: TGTGCCAGCAGCCAAGAAGTGGGAGTGGACACCGGGGAGCTGTTTTTT.

The chain carries TRBV25-1 and TRBJ1-1, with D unclear. The ends were cut back, 1 base at V and 1 base at J, with 4 bases in the middle. Germline V CDR1 and CDR2: MGHDK, SYGVNS. The CDR3 contains 13 residues. The CDR3 coding sequence is TGTGCCAGCAGTGAATCATGGAACACTGAAGCTTTCTTT. Protein: CASSESWNTEAFF. Drawing the rest from reference TRBV25-1 and TRBJ1-1, the complete variable domain is EADIYQTPRYLVIGTGKKITLECSQTMGHDKMYWYQQDPGMELHLIHYSYGVNSTEKGDLSSESTVSRIRTEHFPLTLESARPSHTSQYLCASSESWNTEAFFGQGTRLTVV.

This clone was recorded only once. This chain connects TRBV9 to TRBJ2-7, with D possibly being TRBD2 (5 bases). Germline-derived CDR1 and CDR2 are SGDLS and YYNGEE. The germline V and J ends were trimmed by 3 bases and 2 bases, with 12 bases remaining between them. This CDR3 contains 14 residues. The CDR3 nucleotides are TGTGCCAGCAGCGGGCAGGACGGGGCCTACGAGCAGTACTTC. Translated, it gives CASSGQDGAYEQYF.

The V and J genes are TRBV6-5 and TRBJ1-5; maybe TRBD1 (6 bases). CDR3 length equals 14 residues. Trimming took off 6 bases at V and 0 bases at J, with 9 bases between the two ends. CDR1 is MNHEY and CDR2 is SVGAGI in the germline V gene. CDR3 in DNA: TGTGCCAGCAGCAGGACAGTTAGCAATCAGCCCCAGCATTTT. Protein: CASSRTVSNQPQHF.

This clone was observed at least ten times. V and J are TRBV6-2 or TRBV6-3 and TRBJ1-1; D is perhaps TRBD1 (5 bases). Germline lookup yields CDR1 MNHEY and CDR2 SVGEGT. This CDR3 region has 15 residues. V was trimmed by 5 bases and J by 5 bases, leaving 18 bases between them. The CDR3 bases are TGTGCCAGCAGTACGGCCGGCACAGGACGGACTGAAGCTTTCTTT. It translates to CASSTAGTGRTEAFF.

V usage is TRBV6-5 and J usage is TRBJ2-3, with 10 bases lining up with TRBD2. The V segment lost 6 bases and the J segment 4 bases; nucleotides outside the gene matches: 4. This CDR3 spans 14 amino acids. CDR1 is MNHEY, CDR2 SVGAGI, per germline. The CDR3 is CASRSGRGADTQYF. CDR3 DNA sequence: TGTGCCAGCAGGAGCGGGAGGGGGGCAGATACGCAGTATTTT.

The chain's CDR3 is CASSWVGGGSYNEQFF. The DNA for the CDR3 is TGTGCCAGCAGTTGGGTCGGGGGGGGCTCCTACAATGAGCAGTTCTTC. The chain combines TRBV6-5 with TRBJ2-1; 8 nucleotides align to TRBD2. With V trimmed by 4 bases and J by 0 bases, 5 bases remained unmatched. The CDR3 consists of 16 residues. Germline V gene lookup returns CDR1 MNHEY and CDR2 SVGAGI.

The chain recombines TRBV19 with TRBJ1-3; tentatively, D is TRBD1 (6 bases). Germline V CDR1 and CDR2: LNHDA, SQIVND (reference sequence). The CDR3 is 15 residues long. V lost 7 bases and J 2 bases, leaving 15 bases between the germline ends. CDR3 nucleotides: TGTGCCAGTATGCTCTCACAGGGTCCTGGAAACACCATATATTTT. Protein: CASMLSQGPGNTIYF.

The gene calls are TRBV5-8 and TRBJ1-1, with a tentative D call TRBD1 (5 bases). The CDR3 contains 14 residues. Germline CDR1 reads SGHTS; CDR2 reads YDEGEE. Between the trimmed V and J ends, which lost 0 bases and 5 bases, there was a span of 11 bases. This CDR3 is CASSLGQRQTEAFF. The CDR3 DNA reads as TGTGCCAGCAGCTTGGGCCAAAGACAGACTGAAGCTTTCTTT. Supplemented by reference TRBV5-8 and TRBJ1-1, the full variable domain reads EAGVTQSPTHLIKTRGQQATLRCSPISGHTSVYWYQQALGLGLQFLLWYDEGEERNRGNFPPRFSGRQFPNYSSELNVNALELEDSALYLCASSLGQRQTEAFFGQGTRLTVV.

The DNA of the CDR3 is TGTGCCAGCAGCCCCCGCGAGAACTATGGCTACACCTTC. Its translation is CASSPRENYGYTF. The rearrangement joins TRBV9 to TRBJ1-2; D not certain. CDR1 is SGDLS, CDR2 YYNGEE, per germline. V gave up 4 bases and J gave up 2 bases, with 9 bases separating them. The CDR3 runs 13 residues.

This chain links TRBV5-1 with TRBJ1-2; D is unclear. This CDR3 spans 14 amino acids. V was clipped by 4 bases and J by 8 bases, with 18 bases between them. Germline V gene data show CDR1 as SGHRS and CDR2 as YFSETQ. The CDR3 region is CASSPNEGAGGYTF. DNA for the CDR3: TGCGCCAGCAGCCCTAACGAGGGCGCAGGCGGCTACACCTTC.

V is TRBV11-3 and J is TRBJ2-1, with 12 nucleotides matching TRBD1. This CDR3 spans 20 amino acids. Germline V gene lookup returns CDR1 SGHNT and CDR2 YENEEA. The V segment lost 0 bases and the J segment 4 bases; nucleotides outside the gene matches: 13. The CDR3 DNA reads TGTGCCAGCAGCTTAGATGGCCCGGGACAGGGGGCGGATCAGTACAATGAGCAGTTCTTC. This sequence encodes CASSLDGPGQGADQYNEQFF.

The chain has TRBV3-1 (or the pseudogene TRBV3-2) and TRBJ1-2, with D tentatively TRBD1 (5 bases). The CDR3 is 13 amino acids. Trimming removed 0 bases from V and 7 bases from J, with 9 bases in between. The germline CDR1 and CDR2 sequences are LGHDT and YNNKEL (reference sequence). The CDR3 sequence: CASSQDFGGGYTF. CDR3 in DNA: TGTGCCAGCAGCCAAGATTTCGGGGGTGGCTACACCTTC.

The rearrangement uses TRBV19 and TRBJ1-1; TRBD1 matches 11 bases. Germline V gene data show CDR1 as LNHDA and CDR2 as SQIVND (reference sequence). The trim removed 5 bases at V and 6 bases at J, leaving 11 bases unmatched. This CDR3 spans 16 amino acids. CDR3 nucleotide sequence: TGTGCCAGTAGTTTACGGACAGGGGGCGTATCTCCTGAAGCTTTCTTT. Its translation is CASSLRTGGVSPEAFF.

The chain has TRBV7-2 and TRBJ2-5; no clear D. V lost 2 bases and J 4 bases, leaving 8 bases between the germline ends. This CDR3 region has 13 residues. Germline V gene data show CDR1 as SGHTA and CDR2 as FQGNSA. The CDR3 is CASSLLPGETQYF. The CDR3 nucleotides read TGTGCCAGCAGCTTACTCCCGGGAGAGACCCAGTACTTC.

This clone was seen only once. The chain employs TRBV9 and TRBJ2-1; 10 bases are a match to TRBD2. Germline V gene data show CDR1 as SGDLS and CDR2 as YYNGEE. J gave up 2 bases and V 3 bases, and 5 bases lay outside the gene matches. This CDR3 has 16 amino acids. The CDR3 DNA sequence: TGTGCCAGCAGCGAGGGAGCGGGAGGGCCCTACAATGAGCAGTTCTTC. Encoded protein: CASSEGAGGPYNEQFF.

The J gene is TRBJ1-2, the V gene TRBV11-3, with TRBD1 identical over 12 bases. Germline V gene data show CDR1 as SGHNT and CDR2 as YENEEA. J lost 0 bases, V lost 5 bases, and 13 bases had no gene match. The CDR3 sequence is 19 residues long. The CDR3 nucleotides read TGTGCCAGCAGCCCGAGGGGACAGGGGGCAGTCGGAGCTAACTATGGCTACACCTTC. Translated, it gives CASSPRGQGAVGANYGYTF.

The rearrangement links TRBV7-2 to TRBJ1-4; D ambiguous. Germline values: CDR1 SGHTA, CDR2 FQGNSA. V was shortened by 5 bases and J by 5 bases, with 9 bases between the two germline ends. The CDR3 covers 13 residues. The CDR3 DNA reads TGTGCCAGCAGCACCGACGGGAATGAAAAACTGTTTTTT. It codes for CASSTDGNEKLFF.

The chain combines TRBV25-1 with TRBJ2-3; D remains ambiguous. Germline CDR1 is MGHDK and CDR2 is SYGVNS. V was pared by 2 bases and J by 0 bases, with 12 bases between. The CDR3 is made up of 16 amino acids. The DNA for the CDR3 is TGTGCCAGCAGTGAACTGGCAGACTTTAGCACAGATACGCAGTATTTT. Its protein product is CASSELADFSTDTQYF.

V gene TRBV6-2 or TRBV6-3 combines with J gene TRBJ1-5; TRBD1 aligns across 8 bases. V trimming: 2 bases; J trimming: 2 bases; junction bases outside the gene matches: 2. Germline V gives CDR1 MNHEY, CDR2 SVGEGT. The CDR3 runs to 15 residues. DNA of the CDR3: TGTGCCAGCAGTTACCCGGACAGGGGCAATCAGCCCCAGCATTTT. This encodes CASSYPDRGNQPQHF.